This is a list of T cell receptor beta chains from one sample in a study of beta chain features in type 1 diabetes. TCRdb keeps only in-frame clones here, not all; method: immunoSEQ multiplex PCR. The data hold some 150,000 clones, with 9% observed a single time. Sequencing was carried out using central memory CD4+ T cells from blood. The receptors derive from a woman aged 25-40 years with type 1 diabetes. Both conserved end residues are part of each CDR3. Each record gives: D gene, clone size, J gene, V gene, CDR3 protein, CDR3 DNA. The D gene is left open where the match is weak. A row's size may be missing; if present it is once, few, many or a size class.

. . TRBJ2-3 TRBV6-1 CASSVDIMDTQYF TGTGCCAGCAGTGTGGACATCATGGATACGCAGTATTTT
TRBD1 few TRBJ2-1 TRBV5-1 CASTVDRSEQFF TGCGCCAGCACCGTGGACAGGTCGGAGCAGTTCTTC
. . TRBJ2-7 TRBV9 CASSAGADYLPREQYF TGTGCCAGCAGCGCAGGAGCGGACTACCTTCCGAGAGAGCAGTACTTC
TRBD2 . TRBJ2-1 TRBV5-1 CASSLIAGGNNEQFF TGCGCCAGCAGCTTGATCGCGGGAGGGAACAATGAGCAGTTCTTC
. . TRBJ2-3 TRBV14 CASSQSGGDSTDTQYF TGTGCCAGCAGCCAGAGTGGAGGGGATAGCACAGATACGCAGTATTTT
. few TRBJ2-1 TRBV7-9 CASSLDRVQFF TGTGCCAGCAGCTTAGACAGGGTCCAGTTCTTC
. few TRBJ2-1 TRBV7-3 CASSLTPTGSYNEQFF TGTGCCAGCAGCTTAACCCCGACGGGCTCCTACAATGAGCAGTTCTTC
. . TRBJ2-1 TRBV28 CASSLAGRYSYNEQFF TGTGCCAGCAGTTTAGCGGGCCGTTATTCCTACAATGAGCAGTTCTTC
TRBD1 few TRBJ2-7 TRBV2 CAGRTGSSYEQYF TGTGCCGGGAGGACAGGGAGCTCCTACGAGCAGTACTTC
TRBD1 . TRBJ1-5 TRBV4-1 CASSPGQGTPPYSNQPQHF TGCGCCAGCAGCCCTGGACAGGGGACCCCTCCGTATAGCAATCAGCCCCAGCATTTT
. . TRBJ2-1 TRBV28 CASSPVGGYNEQFF TGTGCCAGCAGCCCCGTGGGGGGATACAATGAGCAGTTCTTC
. few TRBJ2-1 TRBV12-5 CASGLTSNEQFF TGTGCTAGTGGTTTGACCAGTAATGAGCAGTTCTTC
TRBD1 . TRBJ2-1 TRBV6-6 CASRDRGSYNEQFF TGTGCCAGCCGAGACAGGGGGTCCTACAATGAGCAGTTCTTC
. . TRBJ1-1 TRBV30 CAWTSTANTEAFF TGTGCCTGGACTTCGACAGCGAACACTGAAGCTTTCTTT
TRBD1 few TRBJ1-2 TRBV19 CASSTPRTGGAGGYTF TGTGCCAGTAGTACGCCGAGGACAGGGGGCGCCGGTGGCTACACCTTC
. few TRBJ2-1 TRBV5-6 CASSSKGWNYNEQFF TGTGCCAGCAGCTCTAAGGGGTGGAACTACAATGAGCAGTTCTTC
. few TRBJ2-3 TRBV6-6 CASILATDDDTQYF TGTGCCAGCATCCTAGCTACGGACGATGATACGCAGTATTTT
. few TRBJ2-1 TRBV18 CASSPSYNEQFF TGTGCCAGCTCACCATCGTACAATGAGCAGTTCTTC
TRBD1 few TRBJ1-1 TRBV5-1 CASSTDRALSTEAFF TGCGCCAGCAGCACCGACAGGGCTCTTTCCACTGAAGCTTTCTTT
TRBD1 . TRBJ1-2 TRBV28 CASSADRDYGYTF TGTGCCAGTTCGGCGGACAGGGACTATGGCTACACCTTC
TRBD1 . TRBJ2-3 TRBV7-9 CASSTTGPGRTDTQYF TGTGCCAGCAGCACGACAGGGCCAGGGCGCACAGATACGCAGTATTTT
TRBD1 . TRBJ2-1 TRBV28 CASSLSRQGAYNEQFF TGTGCCAGCAGTTTGTCCCGACAGGGAGCGTACAATGAGCAGTTCTTC
. . TRBJ2-1 TRBV5-1 CASSTTTGSSYNEQFF TGCGCCAGCAGCACCACTACAGGGAGCTCCTACAATGAGCAGTTCTTC
. . TRBJ1-1 TRBV19 CASTTDLDTEAFF TGTGCCAGTACCACCGACTTGGACACTGAAGCTTTCTTT
. few TRBJ1-1 TRBV12-5 CASGLQHGTEAFF TGTGCTAGTGGTTTACAGCATGGCACTGAAGCTTTCTTT
TRBD1 . TRBJ1-4 TRBV6-5 CASGDRVDEKLFF TGTGCCAGCGGGGACAGGGTGGACGAAAAACTGTTTTTT
TRBD2 few TRBJ2-1 TRBV11-3 CASSLIGLAMNEQFF TGTGCCAGCAGCTTAATCGGACTAGCGATGAATGAGCAGTTCTTC
TRBD2 few TRBJ2-2 TRBV29-1 CSASGLTNTGELFF TGCAGCGCTAGCGGACTTACGAACACCGGGGAGCTGTTTTTT
TRBD1 . TRBJ1-1 TRBV7-9 CASSRDRVSTEAFF TGTGCCAGCAGCCGAGACAGGGTGTCCACTGAAGCTTTCTTT
TRBD2 . TRBJ2-1 TRBV30 CAWSASGQGEQFF TGTGCCTGGAGCGCTAGCGGCCAGGGTGAGCAGTTCTTC
TRBD1 . TRBJ1-2 TRBV20-1 CSASRDSGYTF TGCAGTGCTAGCCGGGACAGCGGCTACACCTTC
TRBD2 . TRBJ2-1 TRBV10-3 CAIRDAGVGGRASDEQFF TGTGCCATCAGAGATGCAGGGGTAGGCGGGAGGGCCTCGGATGAGCAGTTCTTC
TRBD2 few TRBJ2-3 TRBV25-1 CASSSSGSGNTQYF TGTGCCAGCAGCTCTAGCGGGAGCGGGAATACGCAGTATTTT
TRBD2 . TRBJ2-3 TRBV7-9 CASSFIAGAGDTQYF TGTGCCAGCAGCTTTATAGCGGGAGCGGGTGATACGCAGTATTTT
. few TRBJ2-5 TRBV4-1 CASSQDRPGRGQETQYF TGCGCCAGCAGCCAAGATCGGCCCGGGAGAGGGCAAGAGACCCAGTACTTC
. . TRBJ1-5 TRBV28 CASSHGGGNQPQHF TGTGCCAGCTCCCACGGGGGGGGGAATCAGCCCCAGCATTTT
TRBD1 . TRBJ2-7 TRBV5-1 CASSSTPGQGSYEQYF TGCGCCAGCAGCTCAACCCCGGGACAGGGCTCCTACGAGCAGTACTTC
TRBD2 . TRBJ2-2 TRBV11-1 CASSRGLATTGELFF TGTGCCAGCAGCAGAGGACTAGCGACCACCGGGGAGCTGTTTTTT
TRBD1 . TRBJ2-7 TRBV29-1 CSARGAGPGQGTIYEQYF TGCAGCGCCAGGGGGGCGGGCCCGGGACAGGGAACGATCTACGAGCAGTACTTC
TRBD2 . TRBJ2-7 TRBV6-5 CASLRAGTYEQYF TGTGCCAGCCTTCGAGCGGGAACCTACGAGCAGTACTTC
TRBD1 . TRBJ2-1 TRBV5-1 CASSVIQGNDEQFF TGCGCCAGCAGCGTAATACAGGGGAACGATGAGCAGTTCTTC
TRBD1 . TRBJ1-1 TRBV7-2 CASSQRPGGTEAFF TGTGCCAGCAGCCAGAGGCCAGGGGGCACTGAAGCTTTCTTT
. . TRBJ2-3 TRBV28 CASSFGATRTDTQYF TGTGCCAGCAGTTTTGGGGCAACACGCACAGATACGCAGTATTTT
. . TRBJ2-6 TRBV7-9 CASSNSFSGANVLTF TGTGCCAGCAGCAACAGTTTCTCTGGGGCCAACGTCCTGACTTTC
. few TRBJ2-3 TRBV11-2 CASSLGTTDTQYF TGTGCCAGCAGCTTAGGCACAACAGATACGCAGTATTTT
. few TRBJ2-5 TRBV7-9 CASSPNFGETQYF TGTGCCAGCAGCCCAAACTTCGGAGAGACCCAGTACTTC
TRBD2 . TRBJ2-5 TRBV7-7 CASSLGLAGGHRETQYF TGTGCTAGCAGCCTCGGACTAGCGGGAGGCCATAGGGAGACCCAGTACTTC
TRBD1 . TRBJ2-7 TRBV27 CASSHSGTEDAQYF TGTGCCAGCAGCCATAGTGGGACAGAAGACGCGCAGTACTTC
TRBD2 few TRBJ2-5 TRBV28 CASSRPIAGGETQYF TGTGCCAGCAGCCGTCCAATAGCGGGAGGCGAGACCCAGTACTTC
TRBD2 . TRBJ2-3 TRBV7-7 CASGSGDMQYF TGTGCTAGCGGGAGCGGAGATATGCAGTATTTT
. few TRBJ2-7 TRBV4-2 CASSQGSSRSEQYF TGTGCCAGCAGCCAAGGGTCCAGTCGGAGCGAGCAGTACTTC
. . TRBJ1-1 TRBV28 CASSLGGQERTEAFF TGTGCCAGCAGTTTGGGAGGGCAGGAACGAACTGAAGCTTTCTTT
. . TRBJ2-5 TRBV9 CASSVSADGMTQYF TGTGCCAGCAGCGTATCGGCGGATGGTATGACCCAGTACTTC
TRBD2 few TRBJ2-1 TRBV27 CASSPSGTSGYNEQFF TGTGCCAGCAGCCCCTCCGGGACTAGCGGATACAATGAGCAGTTCTTC
. few TRBJ2-7 TRBV30 CAWSVWSGRRREQYF TGTGCCTGGAGTGTATGGAGTGGGAGGAGGAGAGAGCAGTACTTC